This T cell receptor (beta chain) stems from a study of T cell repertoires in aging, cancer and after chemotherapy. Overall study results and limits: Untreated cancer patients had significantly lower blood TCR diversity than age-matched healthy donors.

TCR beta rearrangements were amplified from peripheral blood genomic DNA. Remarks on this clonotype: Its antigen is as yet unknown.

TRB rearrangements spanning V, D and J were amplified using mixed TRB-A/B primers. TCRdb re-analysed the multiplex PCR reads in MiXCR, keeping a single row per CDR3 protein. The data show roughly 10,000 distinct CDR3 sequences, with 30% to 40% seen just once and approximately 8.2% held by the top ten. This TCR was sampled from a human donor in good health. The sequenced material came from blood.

The CDR3 nucleotides read TGTGCCAGCAGCTTGGCCAAAGGGAGTATCGGTGAGCAGTTCTTC. As protein: CASSLAKGSIGEQFF. The J gene is TRBJ2-1, the V gene TRBV5-5, with D possibly TRBD2 on 5 matching bases. The V gene lost 0 bases and the J gene lost 9 bases, with 16 bases spanning the gap. CDR3 length: 15 amino acids. The germline gives CDR1 SGHKS, CDR2 YYEKEE (reference sequence).